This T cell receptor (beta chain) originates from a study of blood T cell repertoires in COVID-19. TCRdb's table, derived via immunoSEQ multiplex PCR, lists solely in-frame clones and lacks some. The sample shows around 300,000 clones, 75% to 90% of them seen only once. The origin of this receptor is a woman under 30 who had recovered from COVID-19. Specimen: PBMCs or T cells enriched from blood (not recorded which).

The CDR3 DNA reads as TGCGCCAGCAGCCAGTTAGCGGGGGGGCTGTACAATGAGCAGTTCTTC. It specifies CASSQLAGGLYNEQFF. The chain combines TRBV4-1 with TRBJ2-1; TRBD2 agrees at 11 bases. Germline CDR1 MGHRA, CDR2 YSYEKL. This CDR3 comprises 16 residues. V lost 3 bases to trimming and J lost 4 bases; unmatched junction nucleotides: 5.